The next 17 T cell receptor beta chains were all read from a single sample in a study of blood T cell repertoires in COVID-19. The method was immunoSEQ multiplex PCR; TCRdb's version includes in-frame clones alone and lacks a portion of them. The table shows over 150,000 clones, with roughly 87% occurring only once. Sequencing was done on a sample of peripheral blood. The receptors come from a woman aged 60-75 years who had recovered from COVID-19.

V gene TRBV11-2 combines with J gene TRBJ2-5, with D unclear. The germline CDR1 and CDR2 sequences are SGHAT and FQNNGV. This CDR3 comprises 15 residues. Trimming left V 0 bases short and J 2 bases short, with 10 bases between. The chain's CDR3 is CASSLDAVGQETQYF. The DNA for the CDR3 is TGTGCCAGCAGCTTAGATGCGGTTGGTCAAGAGACCCAGTACTTC.

The chain has TRBV5-1 and TRBJ2-5; maybe TRBD2 (7 bases). Germline CDR1 SGHRS, CDR2 YFSETQ. Trimming cost V 6 bases and J 5 bases, with 17 bases left between them. This CDR3 has 14 residues. The CDR3 nucleotides read TGCGCCAGCACCTACAGGACTAGGGGGGAGACCCAGTACTTC. This gives the protein CASTYRTRGETQYF. The whole variable domain, filled in from reference TRBV5-1 and TRBJ2-5, reads KAGVTQTPRYLIKTRGQQVTLSCSPISGHRSVSWYQQTPGQGLQFLFEYFSETQRNKGNFPGRFSGRQFSNSRSEMNVSTLELGDSALYLCASTYRTRGETQYFGPGTRLLVL.

The chain is built from TRBV19 and TRBJ1-2; the D gene is possibly TRBD1 (5 bases). CDR1 and CDR2 (germline): LNHDA, SQIVND (reference sequence). The CDR3 is 14 amino acids. The germline V and J ends were trimmed by 6 bases and 1 base, with 12 bases remaining between them. The CDR3 nucleotides read TGTGCCAGTAGCACCGTTGACAGTAACTATGGCTACACCTTC. Amino acids: CASSTVDSNYGYTF. Full variable domain (outside the CDR3, taken from reference TRBV19 and TRBJ1-2): DGGITQSPKYLFRKEGQNVTLSCEQNLNHDAMYWYRQDPGQGLRLIYYSQIVNDFQKGDIAEGYSVSREKKESFPLTVTSAQKNPTAFYLCASSTVDSNYGYTFGSGTRLTVV.

The V and J genes are TRBV7-9 and TRBJ1-3; D is unclear. Per the germline V gene, CDR1 is SEHNR and CDR2 is FQNEAQ (reference sequence). The CDR3 sequence is 13 residues long. The CDR3 loop reads CGYREPSGNTIYF. The CDR3 bases are TGTGGGTACCGGGAGCCATCTGGAAACACCATATATTTT.

The chain carries TRBV5-1 and TRBJ1-6; D unresolved. V dropped 4 bases and J dropped 5 bases, with 13 bases sitting between them. Germline V lookup: CDR1 SGHRS, CDR2 YFSETQ. This CDR3 has 15 amino acids. The CDR3 here is CASSLGTDHNSPLHF. The CDR3 DNA is TGCGCCAGCAGCCTCGGCACAGACCATAATTCACCCCTCCACTTT.

V gene TRBV5-1 combines with J gene TRBJ2-7; D is uncertain. The germline V gene has CDR1 SGHRS and CDR2 YFSETQ. V shed 0 bases and J shed 3 bases, with 10 bases lying between them. This CDR3 has 14 amino acids. CDR3 protein: CASSLGGLSYEQYF. Here the CDR3 DNA reads TGCGCCAGCAGCTTGGGCGGCTTGAGCTACGAGCAGTACTTC.

V usage is TRBV6-5 and J usage is TRBJ1-5; 12 nucleotides align to TRBD1. Germline loops: CDR1 MNHEY, CDR2 SVGAGI. Trimming removed 6 bases from V and 5 bases from J; junction bases left unmatched: 5. The CDR3 loop spans 15 amino acids. The CDR3 DNA follows: TGTGCCAGCAGCGAGGGACAGGGGGCGCATCAGCCCCAGCATTTT. Its protein product is CASSEGQGAHQPQHF.

The genes are TRBV7-8 and TRBJ2-5, with D possibly matching TRBD2 (7 bases). Germline V gene data show CDR1 as SGHVS and CDR2 as FQNEAQ. The germline V and J ends were trimmed by 5 bases and 4 bases, with 17 bases remaining between them. The CDR3 is made up of 15 amino acids. For the CDR3, the DNA is TGTGCCAGCAGCCCCCGTGGGGGGGCACCAGAGACCCAGTACTTC. This sequence encodes CASSPRGGAPETQYF.

In its sample, this clone was seen once. The CDR3 here is CASSLAGAGVEQYF. CDR3 nucleotide sequence: TGTGCCAGCAGTCTGGCCGGGGCAGGGGTCGAGCAGTACTTC. V gene TRBV2 combines with J gene TRBJ2-7, with a tentative D call TRBD1 (6 bases). Trimming shortened V by 5 bases and J by 6 bases, and 17 bases separated the two germline ends. The CDR3 length is 14 residues. Germline CDR1 is SNHLY and CDR2 is FYNNEI.

CDR3 region: CASSLLSGGLAEQYF. The CDR3, as DNA: TGTGCCAGCAGCTTACTATCAGGGGGCCTGGCCGAGCAGTACTTC. The chain combines TRBV5-8 with TRBJ2-7; TRBD1 matches 8 bases. The CDR3 extends over 15 amino acids. With 2 bases clipped from V and 6 bases from J, the junction kept 10 bases outside the gene matches. CDR1 and CDR2 (germline): SGHTS, YDEGEE.

This clone appeared once. The CDR3 region has the DNA TGTGCCAGCCCCGGGGGTGAAAAACTGTTTTTT. Protein sequence: CASPGGEKLFF. The V gene is TRBV5-4, the J gene TRBJ1-4, with a weak D call TRBD1 (5 bases). The CDR3 is 11 residues long. V was trimmed by 7 bases and J by 7 bases, leaving 8 bases between them. Germline V gene data show CDR1 as SGHNT and CDR2 as YYREEE (reference sequence). The full variable domain, in which reference TRBV5-4 and TRBJ1-4 provide the parts outside the CDR3, is ETGVTQSPTHLIKTRGQQVTLRCSSQSGHNTVSWYQQALGQGPQFIFQYYREEENGRGNFPPRFSGLQFPNYSSELNVNALELDDSALYLCASPGGEKLFFGSGTQLSVL.

V and J are TRBV7-9 and TRBJ1-4; 10 bases map to TRBD1. This CDR3 is built from 16 residues. Germline V CDR1 and CDR2: SEHNR, FQNEAQ (reference sequence). V lost 2 bases, J lost 6 bases, and 6 bases stayed unmatched. The CDR3 loop reads CASSLSPGTGDEKLFF. CDR3 nucleotides: TGTGCCAGCAGCTTATCCCCCGGGACAGGGGATGAAAAACTGTTTTTT. Full variable domain (rest looked up from reference TRBV7-9 and TRBJ1-4): DTGVSQNPRHKITKRGQNVTFRCDPISEHNRLYWYRQTLGQGPEFLTYFQNEAQLEKSRLLSDRFSAERPKGSFSTLEIQRTEQGDSAMYLCASSLSPGTGDEKLFFGSGTQLSVL.

The rearrangement uses TRBV2 and TRBJ1-4; D remains unclear. The V end lost 4 bases, the J end lost 8 bases, and 11 bases lay between the germline ends. CDR3 length equals 13 residues. Per the germline V gene, CDR1 is SNHLY and CDR2 is FYNNEI. The CDR3 sequence: CASSVNLREKLFF. DNA of the CDR3: TGTGCCAGCAGTGTCAACCTCAGGGAAAAACTGTTTTTT.

V usage is TRBV2 and J usage is TRBJ2-5, with D perhaps TRBD2 (6 bases). This CDR3 spans 14 amino acids. Trimming took off 7 bases at V and 5 bases at J, with 17 bases between the two ends. CDR1 is SNHLY and CDR2 is FYNNEI in the germline V gene. DNA for the CDR3: TGTGCCAGCATTAGACTAGTCCAAGGGGAGACCCAGTACTTC. It is translated as CASIRLVQGETQYF.

This rearrangement joins TRBV5-1 to TRBJ1-1, with 10 bases matching TRBD1. After removal of 4 bases from V and 6 bases from J, the junction contained 15 bases not matched to a gene. Germline assignment: CDR1 SGHRS and CDR2 YFSETQ. The CDR3 is made up of 17 amino acids. The CDR3 nucleotides are TGCGCCAGCAGCCCCCGGGACAGGGGTCTTGGGTTGCCTGAAGCTTTCTTT. This encodes CASSPRDRGLGLPEAFF.

The chain employs TRBV7-8 and TRBJ1-2; 9 bases are a match to TRBD1. After removal of 1 base from V and 2 bases from J, the junction contained 2 bases not matched to a gene. The CDR3 runs 15 residues. Germline V gene data show CDR1 as SGHVS and CDR2 as FQNEAQ. CDR3 amino acids: CASSLGGTGNYGYTF. In DNA, the CDR3 is TGTGCCAGCAGCTTAGGGGGGACAGGGAACTATGGCTACACCTTC. The variable domain in full, with the rest retrieved from reference TRBV7-8 and TRBJ1-2, is GAGVSQSPRYKVAKRGQDVALRCDPISGHVSLFWYQQALGQGPEFLTYFQNEAQLDKSGLPSDRFFAERPEGSVSTLKIQRTQQEDSAVYLCASSLGGTGNYGYTFGSGTRLTVV.

This clone was counted once. The rearrangement joins TRBV10-3 to TRBJ2-1; 8 positions agree with TRBD2. The J segment lost 2 bases and the V segment lost 3 bases, leaving 6 bases of the junction unmatched. Germline values: CDR1 ENHRY, CDR2 SYGVKD. The CDR3 has 16 residues. The DNA of the CDR3 is TGTGCCATCAGTGATGGTGCGGGGGGCCCCTACAATGAGCAGTTCTTC. This gives the protein CAISDGAGGPYNEQFF.